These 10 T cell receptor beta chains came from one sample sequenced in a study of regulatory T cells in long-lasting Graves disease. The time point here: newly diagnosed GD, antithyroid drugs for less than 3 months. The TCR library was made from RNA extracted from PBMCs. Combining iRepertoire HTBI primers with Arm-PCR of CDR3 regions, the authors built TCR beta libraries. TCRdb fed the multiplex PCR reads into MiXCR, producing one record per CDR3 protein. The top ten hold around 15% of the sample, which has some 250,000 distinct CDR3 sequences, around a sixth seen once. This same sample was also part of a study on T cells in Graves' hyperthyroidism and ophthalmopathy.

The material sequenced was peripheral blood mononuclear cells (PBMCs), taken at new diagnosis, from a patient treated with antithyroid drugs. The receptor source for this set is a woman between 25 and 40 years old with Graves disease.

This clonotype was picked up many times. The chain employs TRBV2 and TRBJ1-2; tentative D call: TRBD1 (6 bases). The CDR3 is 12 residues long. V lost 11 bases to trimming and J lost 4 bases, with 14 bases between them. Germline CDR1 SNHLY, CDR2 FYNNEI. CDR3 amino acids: CAGDGQFYGYTF. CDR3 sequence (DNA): TGTGCCGGGGACGGACAGTTCTATGGCTACACCTTC.

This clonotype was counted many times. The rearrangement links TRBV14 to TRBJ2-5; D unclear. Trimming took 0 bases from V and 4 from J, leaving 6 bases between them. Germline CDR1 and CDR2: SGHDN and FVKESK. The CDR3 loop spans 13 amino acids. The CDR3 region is CASSQELGETQYF. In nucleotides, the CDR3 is TGTGCCAGCAGCCAAGAGTTGGGAGAGACCCAGTACTTC.

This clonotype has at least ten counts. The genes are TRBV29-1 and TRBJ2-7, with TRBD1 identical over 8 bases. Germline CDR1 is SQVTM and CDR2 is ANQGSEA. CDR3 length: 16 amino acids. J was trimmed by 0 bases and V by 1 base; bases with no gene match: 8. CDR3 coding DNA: TGCAGCGTTGAAGCTCCGACAGGGGTTTACTCCTACGAGCAGTACTTC. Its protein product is CSVEAPTGVYSYEQYF.

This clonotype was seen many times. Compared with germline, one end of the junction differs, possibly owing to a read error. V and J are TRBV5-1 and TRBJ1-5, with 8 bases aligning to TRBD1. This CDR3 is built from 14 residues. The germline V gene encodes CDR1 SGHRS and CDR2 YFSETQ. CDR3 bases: TGTGCCAGCAGCCTCAGGGGGCGGGATCAGCCCCAGCATTTT. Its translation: CASSLRGRDQPQHF.

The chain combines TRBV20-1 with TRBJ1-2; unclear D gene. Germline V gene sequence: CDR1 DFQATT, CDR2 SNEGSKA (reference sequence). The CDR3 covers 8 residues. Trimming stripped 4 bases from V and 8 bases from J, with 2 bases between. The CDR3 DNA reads TGCAGTGCTAACGGCTACACCTTC. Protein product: CSANGYTF.

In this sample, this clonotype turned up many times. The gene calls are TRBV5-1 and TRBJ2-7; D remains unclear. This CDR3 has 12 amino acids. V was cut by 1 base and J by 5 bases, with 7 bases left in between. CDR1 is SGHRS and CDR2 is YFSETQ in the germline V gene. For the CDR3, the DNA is TGCGCCAGCAGCTTGACCGACGACGAGCAGTACTTC. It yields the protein CASSLTDDEQYF.

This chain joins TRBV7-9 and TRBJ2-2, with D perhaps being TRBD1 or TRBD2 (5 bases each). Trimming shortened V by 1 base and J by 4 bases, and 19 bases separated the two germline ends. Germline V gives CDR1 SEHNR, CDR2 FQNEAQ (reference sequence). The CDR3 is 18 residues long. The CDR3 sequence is CASSLDTGTGRVTGELFF. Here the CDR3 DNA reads TGTGCCAGCAGCTTAGATACGGGAACAGGCCGGGTCACCGGGGAGCTGTTTTTT.

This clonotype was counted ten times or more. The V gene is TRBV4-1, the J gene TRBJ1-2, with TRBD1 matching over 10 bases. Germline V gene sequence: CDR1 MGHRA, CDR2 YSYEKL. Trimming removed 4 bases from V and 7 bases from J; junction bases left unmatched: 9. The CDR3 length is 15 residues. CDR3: CASSPTGTGVGGYTF. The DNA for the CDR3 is TGCGCCAGCAGCCCGACCGGGACAGGGGTGGGTGGCTACACCTTC.

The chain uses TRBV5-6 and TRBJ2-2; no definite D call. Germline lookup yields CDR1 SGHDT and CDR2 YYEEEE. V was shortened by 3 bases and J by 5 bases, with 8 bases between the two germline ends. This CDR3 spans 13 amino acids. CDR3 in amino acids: CASSYGYTGELFF. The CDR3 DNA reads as TGTGCCAGCAGCTACGGATATACCGGGGAGCTGTTTTTT.

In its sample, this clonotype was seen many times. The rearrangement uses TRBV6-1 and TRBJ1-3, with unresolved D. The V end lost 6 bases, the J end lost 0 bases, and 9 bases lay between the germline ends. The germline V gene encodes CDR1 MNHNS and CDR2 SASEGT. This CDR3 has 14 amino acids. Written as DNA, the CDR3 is TGTGCCAGCAGCGGACGGGACTCTGGAAACACCATATATTTT. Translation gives CASSGRDSGNTIYF.